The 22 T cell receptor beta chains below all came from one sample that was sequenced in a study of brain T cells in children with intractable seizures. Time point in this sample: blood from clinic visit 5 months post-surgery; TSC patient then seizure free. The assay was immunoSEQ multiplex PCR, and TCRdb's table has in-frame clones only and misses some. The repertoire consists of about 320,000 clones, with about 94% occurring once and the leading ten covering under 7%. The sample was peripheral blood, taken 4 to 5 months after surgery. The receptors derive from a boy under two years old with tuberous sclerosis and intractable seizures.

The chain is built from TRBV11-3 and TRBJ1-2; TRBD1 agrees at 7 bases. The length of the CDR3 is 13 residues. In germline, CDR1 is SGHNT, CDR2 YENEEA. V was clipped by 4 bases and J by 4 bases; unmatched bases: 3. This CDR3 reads CASSWGQSYGYTF. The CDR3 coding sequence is TGTGCCAGCAGCTGGGGACAGAGCTATGGCTACACCTTC.

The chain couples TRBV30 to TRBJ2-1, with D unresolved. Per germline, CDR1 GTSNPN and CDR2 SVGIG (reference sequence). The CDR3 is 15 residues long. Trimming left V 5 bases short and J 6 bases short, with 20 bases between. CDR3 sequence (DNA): TGTGCCTGGGGCAGGAGACGGCGGTCGATCAATGAGCAGTTCTTC. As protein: CAWGRRRRSINEQFF.

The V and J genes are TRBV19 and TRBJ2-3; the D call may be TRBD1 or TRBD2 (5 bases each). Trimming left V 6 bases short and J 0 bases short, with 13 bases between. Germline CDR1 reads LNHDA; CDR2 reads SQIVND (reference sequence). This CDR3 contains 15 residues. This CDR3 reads CASRSNRDSTDTQYF. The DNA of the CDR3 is TGTGCCAGTAGGAGCAACCGGGACAGCACAGATACGCAGTATTTT. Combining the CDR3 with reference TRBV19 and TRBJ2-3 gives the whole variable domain DGGITQSPKYLFRKEGQNVTLSCEQNLNHDAMYWYRQDPGQGLRLIYYSQIVNDFQKGDIAEGYSVSREKKESFPLTVTSAQKNPTAFYLCASRSNRDSTDTQYFGPGTRLTVL.

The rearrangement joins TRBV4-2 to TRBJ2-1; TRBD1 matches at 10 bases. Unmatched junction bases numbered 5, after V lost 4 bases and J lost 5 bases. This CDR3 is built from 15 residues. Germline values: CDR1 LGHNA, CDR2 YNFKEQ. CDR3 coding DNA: TGTGCCAGCAGCCCCAAGGGGACAGGGGACAATGAGCAGTTCTTC. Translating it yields CASSPKGTGDNEQFF.

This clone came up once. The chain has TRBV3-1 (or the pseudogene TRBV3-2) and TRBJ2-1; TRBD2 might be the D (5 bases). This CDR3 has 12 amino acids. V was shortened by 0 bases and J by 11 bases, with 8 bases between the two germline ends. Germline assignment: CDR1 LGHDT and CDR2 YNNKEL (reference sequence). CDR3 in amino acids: CASSQDGVKQFF. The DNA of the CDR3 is TGTGCCAGCAGCCAAGACGGGGTAAAGCAGTTCTTC.

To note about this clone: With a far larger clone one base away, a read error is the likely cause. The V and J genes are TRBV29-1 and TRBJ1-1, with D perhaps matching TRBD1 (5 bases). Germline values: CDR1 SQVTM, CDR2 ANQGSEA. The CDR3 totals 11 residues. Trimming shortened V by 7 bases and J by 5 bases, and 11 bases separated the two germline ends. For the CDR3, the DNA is TGCAGCGCCGGGGGGGGGACTGAAGCTTTCTTT. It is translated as CSAGGGTEAFF.

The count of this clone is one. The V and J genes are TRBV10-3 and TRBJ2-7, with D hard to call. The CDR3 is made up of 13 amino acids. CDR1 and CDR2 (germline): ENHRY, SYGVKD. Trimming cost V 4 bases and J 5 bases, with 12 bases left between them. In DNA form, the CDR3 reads TGTGCCATCAGTGCCGAAAGTAGTGACGAGCAGTACTTC. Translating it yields CAISAESSDEQYF.

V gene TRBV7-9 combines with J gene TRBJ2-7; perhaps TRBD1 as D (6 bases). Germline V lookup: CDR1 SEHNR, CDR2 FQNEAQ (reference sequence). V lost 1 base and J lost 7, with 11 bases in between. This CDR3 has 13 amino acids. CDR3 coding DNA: TGTGCCAGCAGCTTAGGCGCAGGGGATGAGCAGTACTTC. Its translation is CASSLGAGDEQYF.

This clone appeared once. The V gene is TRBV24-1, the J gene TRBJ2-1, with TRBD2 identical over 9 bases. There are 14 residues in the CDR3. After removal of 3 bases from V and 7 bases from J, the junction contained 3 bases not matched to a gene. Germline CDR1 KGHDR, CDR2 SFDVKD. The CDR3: CATSDRTSGNEQFF. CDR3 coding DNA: TGTGCCACCAGTGATCGAACTAGCGGGAATGAGCAGTTCTTC.

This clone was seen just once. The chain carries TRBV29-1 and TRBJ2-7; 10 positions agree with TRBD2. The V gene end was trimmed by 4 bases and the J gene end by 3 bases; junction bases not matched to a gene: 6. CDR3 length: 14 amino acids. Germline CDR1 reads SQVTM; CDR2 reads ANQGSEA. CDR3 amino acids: CSVASSGRVYEQYF. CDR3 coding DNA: TGCAGCGTTGCCTCTAGCGGGAGAGTCTACGAGCAGTACTTC.

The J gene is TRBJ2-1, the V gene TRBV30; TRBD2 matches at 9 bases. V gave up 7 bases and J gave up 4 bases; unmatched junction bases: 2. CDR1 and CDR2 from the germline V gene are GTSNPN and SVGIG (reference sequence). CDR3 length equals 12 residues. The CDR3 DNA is TGTGCCTCTAGCGGGGCTTACAATGAGCAGTTCTTC. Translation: CASSGAYNEQFF.

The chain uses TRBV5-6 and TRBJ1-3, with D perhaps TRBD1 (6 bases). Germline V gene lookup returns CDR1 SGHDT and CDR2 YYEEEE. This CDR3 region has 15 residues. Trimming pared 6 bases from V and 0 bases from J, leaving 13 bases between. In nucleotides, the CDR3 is TGTGCCAGCAAGCGGGGGGCCAACTCTGGAAACACCATATATTTT. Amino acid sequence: CASKRGANSGNTIYF.

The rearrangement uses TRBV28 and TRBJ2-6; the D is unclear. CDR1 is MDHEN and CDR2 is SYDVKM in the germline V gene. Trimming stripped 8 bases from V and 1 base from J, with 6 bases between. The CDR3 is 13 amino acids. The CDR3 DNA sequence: TGTGCCAGCGAGAGTTCTGGGGCCAACGTCCTGACTTTC. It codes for CASESSGANVLTF.

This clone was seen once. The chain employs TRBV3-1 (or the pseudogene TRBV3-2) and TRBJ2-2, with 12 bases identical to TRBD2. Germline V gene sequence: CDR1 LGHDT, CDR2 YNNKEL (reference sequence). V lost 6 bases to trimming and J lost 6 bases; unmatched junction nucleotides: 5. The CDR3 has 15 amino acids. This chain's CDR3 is CASSRTSGKSGELFF. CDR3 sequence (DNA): TGTGCCAGCAGTAGGACTAGCGGGAAGTCCGGGGAGCTGTTTTTT.

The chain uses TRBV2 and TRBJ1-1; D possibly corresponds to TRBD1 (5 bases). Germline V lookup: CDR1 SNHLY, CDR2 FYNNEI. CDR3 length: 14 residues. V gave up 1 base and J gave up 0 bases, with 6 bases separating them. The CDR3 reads CASSEGQLNTEAFF. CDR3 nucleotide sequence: TGTGCCAGCAGTGAAGGACAGTTGAACACTGAAGCTTTCTTT.

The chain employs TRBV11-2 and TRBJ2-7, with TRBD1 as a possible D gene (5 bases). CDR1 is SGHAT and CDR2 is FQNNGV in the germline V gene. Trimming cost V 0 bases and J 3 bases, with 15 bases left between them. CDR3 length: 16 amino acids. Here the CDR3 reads CASSLDLGTGDYEQYF. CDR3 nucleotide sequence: TGTGCCAGCAGCTTAGATTTGGGTACAGGAGACTACGAGCAGTACTTC. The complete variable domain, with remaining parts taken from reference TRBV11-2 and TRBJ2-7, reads EAGVAQSPRYKIIEKRQSVAFWCNPISGHATLYWYQQILGQGPKLLIQFQNNGVVDDSQLPKDRFSAERLKGVDSTLKIQPAKLEDSAVYLCASSLDLGTGDYEQYFGPGTRLTVT.

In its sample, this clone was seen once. CDR3 nucleotides: TGTGCCAGCAGCCAAGATAGTGGGGTCGGGGCGGAGACCCAGTACTTC. Translation: CASSQDSGVGAETQYF. The J gene is TRBJ2-5, the V gene TRBV3-1 (or the pseudogene TRBV3-2), with D perhaps assigned TRBD1 or TRBD2 (5 bases each). Germline-derived CDR1 and CDR2 are LGHDT and YNNKEL (reference sequence). The germline V and J ends were trimmed by 0 bases and 5 bases, with 16 bases remaining between them. The CDR3 contains 16 residues.

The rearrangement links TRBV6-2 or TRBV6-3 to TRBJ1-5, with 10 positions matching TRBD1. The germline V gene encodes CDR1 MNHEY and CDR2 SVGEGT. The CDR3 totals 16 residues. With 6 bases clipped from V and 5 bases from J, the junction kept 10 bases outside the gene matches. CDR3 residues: CASSSWDRGEDQPQHF. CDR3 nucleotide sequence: TGTGCCAGCAGCTCTTGGGACAGGGGAGAGGATCAGCCCCAGCATTTT.

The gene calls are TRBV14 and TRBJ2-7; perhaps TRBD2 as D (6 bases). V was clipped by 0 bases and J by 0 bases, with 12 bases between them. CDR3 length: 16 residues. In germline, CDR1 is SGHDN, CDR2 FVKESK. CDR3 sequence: CASSQDILGGSYEQYF. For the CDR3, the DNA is TGTGCCAGCAGCCAAGATATTCTCGGGGGCTCCTACGAGCAGTACTTC.

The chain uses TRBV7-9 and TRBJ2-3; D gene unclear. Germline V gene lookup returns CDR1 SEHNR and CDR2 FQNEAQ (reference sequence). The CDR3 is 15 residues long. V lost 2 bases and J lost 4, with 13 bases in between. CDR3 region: CASSLKRFQSDTQYF. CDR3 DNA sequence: TGTGCCAGCAGCTTAAAGCGCTTCCAATCAGATACGCAGTATTTT. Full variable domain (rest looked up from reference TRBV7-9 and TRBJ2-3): DTGVSQNPRHKITKRGQNVTFRCDPISEHNRLYWYRQTLGQGPEFLTYFQNEAQLEKSRLLSDRFSAERPKGSFSTLEIQRTEQGDSAMYLCASSLKRFQSDTQYFGPGTRLTVL.

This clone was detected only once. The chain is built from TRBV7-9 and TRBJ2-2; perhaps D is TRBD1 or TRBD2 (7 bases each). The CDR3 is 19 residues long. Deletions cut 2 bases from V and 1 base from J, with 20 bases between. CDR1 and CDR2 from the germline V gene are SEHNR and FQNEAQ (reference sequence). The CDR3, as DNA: TGTGCCAGCAGCTTAATAGGGCGGGGGACAGAGCTGAACACCGGGGAGCTGTTTTTT. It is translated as CASSLIGRGTELNTGELFF.

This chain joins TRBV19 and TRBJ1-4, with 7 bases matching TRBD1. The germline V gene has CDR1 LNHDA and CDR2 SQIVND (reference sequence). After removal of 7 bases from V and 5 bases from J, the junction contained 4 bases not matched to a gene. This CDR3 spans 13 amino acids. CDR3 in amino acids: CASTGQTNEKLFF. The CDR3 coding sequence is TGTGCCAGTACGGGACAGACAAATGAAAAACTGTTTTTT.